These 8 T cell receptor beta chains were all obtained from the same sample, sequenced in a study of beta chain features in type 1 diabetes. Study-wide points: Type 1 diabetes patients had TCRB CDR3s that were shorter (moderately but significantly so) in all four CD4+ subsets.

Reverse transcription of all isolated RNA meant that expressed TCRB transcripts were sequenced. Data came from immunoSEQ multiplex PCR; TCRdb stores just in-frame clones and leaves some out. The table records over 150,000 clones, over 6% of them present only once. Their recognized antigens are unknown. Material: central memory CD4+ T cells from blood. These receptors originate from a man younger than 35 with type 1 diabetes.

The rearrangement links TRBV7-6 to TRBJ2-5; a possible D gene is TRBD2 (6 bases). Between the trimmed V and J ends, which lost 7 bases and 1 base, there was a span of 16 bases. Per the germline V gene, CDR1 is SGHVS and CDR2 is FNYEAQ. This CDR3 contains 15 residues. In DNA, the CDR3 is TGTGCCAGCACGGGGGTGGTGGGCATCCAAGAGACCCAGTACTTC. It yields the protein CASTGVVGIQETQYF.

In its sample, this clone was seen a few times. CDR3 region: CAISGGTSGKETQYF. DNA of the CDR3: TGTGCCATCAGCGGCGGGACTAGCGGAAAAGAGACCCAGTACTTC. The rearrangement joins TRBV10-3 to TRBJ2-5; 11 bases align to TRBD2. The germline V gene has CDR1 ENHRY and CDR2 SYGVKD. The V segment lost 6 bases and the J segment 3 bases; nucleotides outside the gene matches: 6. The CDR3 is made up of 15 amino acids.

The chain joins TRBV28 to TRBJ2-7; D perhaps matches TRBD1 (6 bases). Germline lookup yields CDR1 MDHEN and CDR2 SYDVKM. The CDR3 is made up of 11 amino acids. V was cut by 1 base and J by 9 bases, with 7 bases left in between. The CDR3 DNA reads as TGTGCCAGCAGTTTATTACAGGGGCAGTACTTC. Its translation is CASSLLQGQYF.

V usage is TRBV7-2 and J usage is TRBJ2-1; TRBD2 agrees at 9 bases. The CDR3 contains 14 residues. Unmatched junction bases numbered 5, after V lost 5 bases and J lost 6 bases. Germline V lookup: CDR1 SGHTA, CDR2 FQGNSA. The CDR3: CASSAGLALNEQFF. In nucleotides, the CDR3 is TGTGCCAGCAGCGCGGGACTAGCTCTCAATGAGCAGTTCTTC.

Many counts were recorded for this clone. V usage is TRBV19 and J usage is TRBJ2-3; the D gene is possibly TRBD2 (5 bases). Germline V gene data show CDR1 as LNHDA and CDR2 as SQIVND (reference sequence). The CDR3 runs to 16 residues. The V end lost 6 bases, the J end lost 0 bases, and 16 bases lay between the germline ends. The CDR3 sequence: CASSRLGRTSTDTQYF. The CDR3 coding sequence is TGTGCCAGTAGCCGACTCGGACGGACTAGCACAGATACGCAGTATTTT.

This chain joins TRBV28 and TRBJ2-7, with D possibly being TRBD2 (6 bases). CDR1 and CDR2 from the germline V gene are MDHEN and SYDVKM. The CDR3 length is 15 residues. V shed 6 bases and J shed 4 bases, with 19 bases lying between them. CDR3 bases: TGTGCCAGCAGATCGGGGGTATTCGTTGTGTACGAGCAGTACTTC. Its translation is CASRSGVFVVYEQYF.

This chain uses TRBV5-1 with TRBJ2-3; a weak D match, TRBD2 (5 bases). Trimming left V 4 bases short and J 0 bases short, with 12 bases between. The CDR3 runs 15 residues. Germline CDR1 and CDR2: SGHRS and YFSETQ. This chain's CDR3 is CASSQGLYSTDTQYF. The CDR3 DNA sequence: TGCGCCAGCAGCCAAGGACTGTATAGCACAGATACGCAGTATTTT. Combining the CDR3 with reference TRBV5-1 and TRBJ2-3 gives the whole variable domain KAGVTQTPRYLIKTRGQQVTLSCSPISGHRSVSWYQQTPGQGLQFLFEYFSETQRNKGNFPGRFSGRQFSNSRSEMNVSTLELGDSALYLCASSQGLYSTDTQYFGPGTRLTVL.

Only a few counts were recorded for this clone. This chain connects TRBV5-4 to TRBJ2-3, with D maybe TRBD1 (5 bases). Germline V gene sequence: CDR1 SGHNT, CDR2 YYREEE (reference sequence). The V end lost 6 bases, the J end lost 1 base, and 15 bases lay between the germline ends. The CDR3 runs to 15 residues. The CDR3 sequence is CASNARRAGTDTQYF. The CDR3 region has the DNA TGTGCCAGCAACGCCCGCAGGGCCGGCACAGATACGCAGTATTTT.